Sequencing of this TCR beta chain was carried out in a study of shared clonotypes between healthy human individuals. Points from the study as a whole: Large sequencing depth failed to make sorted-subset sequencing complete, rarefaction showed.

Sequencing was performed with immunoSEQ multiplex PCR; in TCRdb, only in-frame clones are kept and a portion is missing. The data hold around 2,000,000 clones, with 90% to 95% observed a single time. Notes on this clone: Its antigen is undetermined.

The sequencing sample was made of naive CD4+ T cells sorted from blood. Specified subset: CD45RA+ positively selected. This TCR was sampled from a man younger than 35 in good health.

Here the CDR3 reads CASSFQGGSSYEQYF. The CDR3 DNA reads TGTGCCAGCAGCTTCCAGGGGGGGAGCTCCTACGAGCAGTACTTC. The chain links TRBV7-9 to TRBJ2-7; D assignment may be TRBD1 or TRBD2 (7 bases each). This CDR3 region has 15 residues. Deletions cut 3 bases from V and 0 bases from J, with 12 bases between. Germline V lookup: CDR1 SEHNR, CDR2 FQNEAQ (reference sequence).